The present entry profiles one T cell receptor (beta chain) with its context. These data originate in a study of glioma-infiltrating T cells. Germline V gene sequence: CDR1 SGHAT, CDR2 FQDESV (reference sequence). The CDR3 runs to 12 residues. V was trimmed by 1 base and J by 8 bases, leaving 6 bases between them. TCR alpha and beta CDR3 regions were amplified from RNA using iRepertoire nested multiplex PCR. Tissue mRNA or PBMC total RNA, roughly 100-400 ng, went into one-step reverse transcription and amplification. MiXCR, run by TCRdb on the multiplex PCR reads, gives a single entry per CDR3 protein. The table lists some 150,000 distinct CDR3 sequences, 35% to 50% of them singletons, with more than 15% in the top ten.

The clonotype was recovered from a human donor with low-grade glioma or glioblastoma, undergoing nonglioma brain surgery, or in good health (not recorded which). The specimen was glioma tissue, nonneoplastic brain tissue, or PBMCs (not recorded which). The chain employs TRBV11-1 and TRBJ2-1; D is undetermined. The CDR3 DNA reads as TGTGCCAGCAGCTTAGAGGTTCATGAGCAGTTCTTC. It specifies CASSLEVHEQFF.